A selection of T cell receptor beta chains follows, all from one sample in a study of T cell changes during pregnancy in multiple sclerosis. The method was immunoSEQ multiplex PCR; TCRdb's version includes in-frame clones alone and lacks a portion of them. The repertoire includes approximately 45,000 clones, 85% to 95% of them detected once, and 0.37% sits in the top ten. The source material was CD4+ T cells from peripheral blood mononuclear cells, sampled in the second trimester of pregnancy. The receptors were sampled from a female donor in good health, enrolled as a control in a pregnancy study. The CDR3 runs from the conserved cysteine through the conserved F or W. Fields, in order: D gene, V gene, clone size, J gene, CDR3 DNA, CDR3 protein. A D gene is named only where the DNA matches it firmly. The size entry is marked missing in some rows and otherwise reads once, few, many or a size class.

.,TRBV5-5,.,TRBJ1-4,TGTGCCAGCAGCTTGGCCGGGGATAATAATGAAAAACTGTTTTTT,CASSLAGDNNEKLFF
TRBD1,TRBV6-1,.,TRBJ2-7,TGTGCCAGCAGTCGGGACAGGGGGAGCTCCTACGAGCAGTACTTC,CASSRDRGSSYEQYF
TRBD1,TRBV5-6,.,TRBJ1-1,TGTGCCAGCAGCTTGGACGGACAGGGGGCGCCGAACACTGAAGCTTTCTTT,CASSLDGQGAPNTEAFF
.,TRBV18,once,TRBJ1-1,TGTGCCAGCTCAGGACAACAGAACACTGAAGCTTTCTTT,CASSGQQNTEAFF
TRBD1,TRBV2,.,TRBJ1-2,TGTGCCAGCATCTCAACAGGGGTCAACTATGGCTACACCTTC,CASISTGVNYGYTF
TRBD2,TRBV5-6,.,TRBJ2-7,TGTGCCAGCAGCTTGGGAGGCGGGGGGGAGACCTACGAGCAGTACTTC,CASSLGGGGETYEQYF
TRBD2,TRBV6-5,once,TRBJ2-7,TGTGCCAGCAGCCGGACTAGCGGGTCCTCCTACGAGCAGTACTTC,CASSRTSGSSYEQYF
.,TRBV19,once,TRBJ1-1,TGTGCCAGCCAGGGTCTGAACACTGAAGCTTTCTTT,CASQGLNTEAFF
.,TRBV6-1,.,TRBJ1-2,TGTGCCAGCAGTGAAAGGGGGTCGGGCTATGGCTACACCTTC,CASSERGSGYGYTF
.,TRBV11-3,.,TRBJ1-2,TGTGCCAGCAGCTTAGAGGGGGGTTCTAACTATGGCTACACCTTC,CASSLEGGSNYGYTF
.,TRBV1,once,TRBJ2-1,TGCACCAGCAGCCAGACCGAAATAGGGGGACCGACCTACAATGAGCAGTTCTTC,CTSSQTEIGGPTYNEQFF
.,TRBV7-8,.,TRBJ2-7,TGTGCCAGCAGCTTAGTTGTAGGGGCGGCCGAGCAGTACTTC,CASSLVVGAAEQYF
TRBD1,TRBV2,.,TRBJ1-2,TGTGCCAGCTACAGGGGCGGCTATGGCTACACCTTC,CASYRGGYGYTF
.,TRBV19,.,TRBJ2-5,TGTGCCAGTACGGTAGGGGATTACCAAGAGACCCAGTACTTC,CASTVGDYQETQYF
TRBD1,TRBV4-1,once,TRBJ2-6,TGCGCCAGCAGCCAGCCGACAGGGGGCCGGAGCTCTGGGGCCAACGTCCTGACTTTC,CASSQPTGGRSSGANVLTF
.,TRBV27,.,TRBJ1-1,TGTGCCAGCAGAGAACAGCACATGAACACTGAAGCTTTCTTT,CASREQHMNTEAFF
TRBD1,TRBV19,.,TRBJ1-5,TGTGCCAGTAGTCCGAGGACAGGGTATAGCAATCAGCCCCAGCATTTT,CASSPRTGYSNQPQHF
TRBD1,TRBV5-6,.,TRBJ2-6,TGTGCCAGCAGCTTGGGACAGGGGCGGCCTCCTGGGGCCAACGTCCTGACTTTC,CASSLGQGRPPGANVLTF
.,TRBV7-9,.,TRBJ2-6,TGTGCCAGCAGCTTAGCGTACAGTAGCTCTGGGGCCAACGTCCTGACTTTC,CASSLAYSSSGANVLTF
.,TRBV4-1,.,TRBJ2-2,TGCGCCAGCAGCCAACCCCGTGGAGGGCGGGCCACCGGGGAGCTGTTTTTT,CASSQPRGGRATGELFF
TRBD1,TRBV18,.,TRBJ2-2,TGTGCCAGCTCACCACGACAGGGGGCTGGCACCGGGGAGCTGTTTTTT,CASSPRQGAGTGELFF
TRBD1,TRBV30,few,TRBJ2-5,TGTGCCTGGAGCATGGGACAGCAAGAGACCCAGTACTTC,CAWSMGQQETQYF
.,TRBV25-1,.,TRBJ1-2,TGTGCCAGCAGTGAGGGGGCAAGGTATGGCTACACCTTC,CASSEGARYGYTF
TRBD1,TRBV7-2,.,TRBJ1-2,TGTGCCAGCAGCTTAGTGAGGGGCCAGGGGGCGCGAGGAAATGGCTACACCTTC,CASSLVRGQGARGNGYTF
.,TRBV21-1,once,TRBJ2-1,TGTGCCAGCAGCAAAGGTTTGGGAGGGAACACAAATGAGCAGTTCTTC,CASSKGLGGNTNEQFF
TRBD1,TRBV14,.,TRBJ1-2,TGTGCCAGCAGCCAATCGGACAGGGGGCGGGATGGCTACACCTTC,CASSQSDRGRDGYTF
.,TRBV6-1,.,TRBJ1-1,TGTGCCAGCTTGTGGGAAGCAGGGTACACTGAAGCTTTCTTT,CASLWEAGYTEAFF
TRBD1,TRBV19,.,TRBJ1-2,TGTGCCAGTAGTACTACGGGACAGGGGGGCAGCTATGGCTACACCTTC,CASSTTGQGGSYGYTF
.,TRBV7-3,.,TRBJ1-4,TGTGCCAGCAGCTCAGAACCTGGTGAAAAACTGTTTTTT,CASSSEPGEKLFF
.,TRBV7-2,.,TRBJ2-3,TGTGCCAGCAGTTTGACAGATTATACGCAGTATTTT,CASSLTDYTQYF
TRBD1,TRBV7-2,.,TRBJ1-5,TGTGCCAGCAGCCTCGAGACAGGGTGGGGTCAGCCCCAGCATTTT,CASSLETGWGQPQHF
TRBD1,TRBV2,.,TRBJ2-7,TGTGCCAGCAGCTCGGGACAGGGGGGCTACGAGCAGTACTTC,CASSSGQGGYEQYF
.,TRBV6-5,.,TRBJ2-2,TGTGCCAGCAGTTACCTGTCCGGGGAGCTGTTTTTT,CASSYLSGELFF
.,TRBV19,.,TRBJ1-5,TGTGCCACGACTTGGGGGGGCAATCAGCCCCAGCATTTT,CATTWGGNQPQHF
.,TRBV5-1,.,TRBJ1-1,TGCGCCAGCAGCTTACTACAGGGCGCGAACACTGAAGCTTTCTTT,CASSLLQGANTEAFF
.,TRBV4-1,.,TRBJ2-1,TGCGCCAGCAGCGACTACGGGGGCTACAATGAGCAGTTCTTC,CASSDYGGYNEQFF
.,TRBV18,.,TRBJ1-1,TGTGCCAGCTCACCACAACAGAACACTGAAGCTTTCTTT,CASSPQQNTEAFF
.,TRBV29-1,.,TRBJ1-4,TGCAGCGTCCTCCTAGGCAGCTCTAATGAAAAACTGTTTTTT,CSVLLGSSNEKLFF
TRBD1,TRBV27,.,TRBJ1-1,TGTGCCAGCAGCCCTGACAGGGTACGGGCTGAAGCTTTCTTT,CASSPDRVRAEAFF
TRBD1,TRBV4-3,.,TRBJ2-7,TGCGCCAGCAGCCAAGATGGACAGGGGTCCTACGAGCAGTACTTC,CASSQDGQGSYEQYF
.,TRBV9,medium-sized,TRBJ2-7,TGTGCCAGCAGCGTCGGATCCGGGGTGGGCTACGAGCAGTACTTC,CASSVGSGVGYEQYF
.,TRBV7-9,.,TRBJ1-6,TGTGCCAGCAGCCCGAGGGTGGCAGGGGCGAGGAATAATTCACCCCTCCACTTT,CASSPRVAGARNNSPLHF
.,TRBV2,.,TRBJ1-2,TGTGCCAGCAGGACGACAGCAAGCTTGAATCTCTATGGCTACACCTTC,CASRTTASLNLYGYTF
.,TRBV11-2,.,TRBJ1-6,TGTGCCAGCAGCTTAGATGCCAGTGGCAATTCACCCCTCCACTTT,CASSLDASGNSPLHF
TRBD1,TRBV6-6,.,TRBJ1-2,TGTGCCAGCAGCCGAGAAGACAGGGACGGTGGCTACACCTTC,CASSREDRDGGYTF
TRBD2,TRBV12-5,once,TRBJ2-1,TGTGCTAGTGGTTTGTTCCGACTAGCGGGGGGGTCCTACAATGAGCAGTTCTTC,CASGLFRLAGGSYNEQFF
.,TRBV5-1,.,TRBJ1-1,TGCGCCAGCAGCTTGGATTCGGGAGGGAGGGTACCCACTGAAGCTTTCTTT,CASSLDSGGRVPTEAFF
.,TRBV2,.,TRBJ1-5,TGTGCCAGCAGGGACCCAGGGGCAGGGCAGCCCCAGCATTTT,CASRDPGAGQPQHF